This T cell receptor beta chain emerged from a study of shared T cell receptors in the human thymus (dated by TCRdb to the early 2020s). Regarding the study in general: The study examined how the human thymus generates shared, self-reactive T-cell receptor alpha chains.

This clone was seen a handful of times. Its antigen is unknown. No much larger clone is present one base from it, and per-base qualities are unavailable. Receptor libraries were prepared by the immunoSEQ multiplex PCR assay. TCRdb stores this immuneACCESS table with in-frame sequences only. Part of the clones is absent; in the studies checked, under half of the shortfall reflects unresolved V genes, and no reason is known for the rest. This sample gives hundreds of thousands of clones in total; approximately 83% of them show up just once. The top ten hold more than 0.01% of the sample. CDR1 and CDR2, looked up from the germline V gene, are ENHRY and SYGVKD. The trim is 6 bases for V and 0 bases for J, with a gap of 15 bases between the germline ends. From cysteine to phenylalanine, the CDR3 is 16 amino acids long. Only the CDR3 DNA stays, 48 bases, in frame from base 1. Another study also made use of these data, one on human thymus T cells. The other study reports the following: Donors were immunologically healthy infants undergoing open corrective cardiac surgery for congenital heart defects in Finland. Thymus tissue was collected as surgical resects that were removed during corrective cardiac surgery. Usage of V and J gene segments appeared to be biased in both the thymic and the peripheral blood repertoires. According to the related research, thymic TCR repertoires were highly overlapping among unrelated individuals. The study used roughly 8 infant thymus samples plus four related peripheral blood samples to characterize TCR alpha and beta repertoires. The cohort included more than 5 male and a couple of female infants, with donor ages spanning 7 to 244 days. Thymocytes were released mechanically from tissue and stored at -70 °C as pellets of 10-30 million cells. A QIAsymphony instrument was used to extract genomic DNA from the frozen cell pellets. Using the immunoSEQ multiplex PCR assay, the TCRB and TCRAD loci were amplified from a standardized quantity of quality-controlled genomic DNA. The amplicons covered the V(D)J region and were long enough to include the CDR3 and to identify the V and J genes. Through the commercial immunoSEQ service, the amplicons were sequenced on an Illumina platform. Primer bias and sequencing errors were corrected as previously described, and TCRAD and TCRB definitions were based on the IMGT database. Analysis of the repertoires was done with immunoSEQ Analyzer 3.0 and VDJTools and included basic statistics, V/J segment usage, diversity estimates, rarefaction and pairwise overlap. Diversity was estimated using the Chao1, ChaoE, Efron-Thisted, Shannon and inverse Simpson indices, and was also estimated on datasets down-sampled to the size of the smallest sample. Repertoire overlap was determined by strict matching of CDR3 nucleotide sequence, V gene and J gene, and Jaccard-based multidimensional scaling clustering was applied. On average, thymus samples gave 750,000 to 950,000 unique TCRB clonotypes, whereas blood samples gave around 84,000.

The source of this sequence is a girl under three years old with a congenital heart defect. Donor details come from another sample of the same person, matched by shared clones. Sequencing was carried out using thymocytes. The chain is encoded by TRBV10-3 joined to TRBJ2-1; the D gene is perhaps TRBD1, on 7 matching bases. CDR3 protein: CAIRGWGDSSYNEQFF. The nucleotide sequence reads as follows: TGTGCCATCAGGGGGTGGGGGGACAGCTCCTACAATGAGCAGTTCTTC.